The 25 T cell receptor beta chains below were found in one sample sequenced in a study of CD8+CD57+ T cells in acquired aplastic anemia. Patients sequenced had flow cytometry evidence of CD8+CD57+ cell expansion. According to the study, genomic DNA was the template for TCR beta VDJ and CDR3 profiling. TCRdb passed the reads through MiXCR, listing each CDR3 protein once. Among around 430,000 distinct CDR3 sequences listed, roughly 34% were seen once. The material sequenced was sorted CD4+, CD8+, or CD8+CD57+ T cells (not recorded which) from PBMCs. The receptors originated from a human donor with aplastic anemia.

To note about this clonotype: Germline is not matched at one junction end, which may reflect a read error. The CDR3: CASSEGGGREKLFF. The CDR3 nucleotides are TGTGCCAGCAGTGAAGGGGGTGGGCGAGAAAAACTGTTTTTT. The gene calls are TRBV10-3 and TRBJ1-4; tentative D call: TRBD1 (6 bases). In germline, CDR1 is ENHRY, CDR2 SYGVKD. The CDR3 is 14 residues long.

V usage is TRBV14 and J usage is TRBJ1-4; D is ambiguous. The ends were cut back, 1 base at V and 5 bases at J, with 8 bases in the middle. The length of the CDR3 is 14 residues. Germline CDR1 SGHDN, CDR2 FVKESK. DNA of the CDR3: TGTGCCAGCAGCCAAGGCAGGTTAAATGAAAAACTGTTTTTT. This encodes CASSQGRLNEKLFF.

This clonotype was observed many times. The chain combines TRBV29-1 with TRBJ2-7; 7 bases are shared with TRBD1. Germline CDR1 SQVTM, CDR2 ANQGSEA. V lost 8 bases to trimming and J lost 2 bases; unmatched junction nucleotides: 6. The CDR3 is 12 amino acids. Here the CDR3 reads CSIRQGPYEQYF. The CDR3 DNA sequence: TGCAGCATCCGACAGGGCCCCTACGAGCAGTACTTC.

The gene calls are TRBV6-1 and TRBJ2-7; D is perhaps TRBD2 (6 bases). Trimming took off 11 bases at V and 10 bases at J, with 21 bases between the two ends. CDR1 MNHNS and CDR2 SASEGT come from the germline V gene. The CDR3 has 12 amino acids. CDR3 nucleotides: TGTGCCGGAAGTAGCGGTTCAGGGTCCCAGTACTTC. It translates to CAGSSGSGSQYF.

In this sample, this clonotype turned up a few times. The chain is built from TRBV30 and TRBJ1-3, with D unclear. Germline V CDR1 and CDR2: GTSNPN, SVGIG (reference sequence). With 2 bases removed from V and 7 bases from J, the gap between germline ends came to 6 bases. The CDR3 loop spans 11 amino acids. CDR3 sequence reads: CAWSPTNTIYF. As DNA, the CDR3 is TGTGCCTGGAGTCCAACGAACACCATATATTTT.

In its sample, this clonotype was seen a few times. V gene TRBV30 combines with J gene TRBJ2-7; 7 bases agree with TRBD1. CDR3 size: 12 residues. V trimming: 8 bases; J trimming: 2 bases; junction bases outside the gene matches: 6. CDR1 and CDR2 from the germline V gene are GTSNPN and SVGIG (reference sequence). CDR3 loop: CAGTDLTYEQYF. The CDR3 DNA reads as TGTGCCGGGACAGACTTAACCTACGAGCAGTACTTC. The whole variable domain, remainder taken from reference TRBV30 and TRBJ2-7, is SQTIHQWPATLVQPVGSPLSLECTVEGTSNPNLYWYRQAAGRGLQLLFYSVGIGQISSEVPQNLSASRPQDRQFILSSKKLLLSDSGFYLCAGTDLTYEQYFGPGTRLTVT.

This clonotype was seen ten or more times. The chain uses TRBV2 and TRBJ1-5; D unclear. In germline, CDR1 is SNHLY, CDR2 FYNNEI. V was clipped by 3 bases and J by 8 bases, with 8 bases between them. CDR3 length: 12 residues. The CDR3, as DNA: TGTGCCAGCAGTGATCTTAGGAAGCCCCAGCATTTT. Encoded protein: CASSDLRKPQHF.

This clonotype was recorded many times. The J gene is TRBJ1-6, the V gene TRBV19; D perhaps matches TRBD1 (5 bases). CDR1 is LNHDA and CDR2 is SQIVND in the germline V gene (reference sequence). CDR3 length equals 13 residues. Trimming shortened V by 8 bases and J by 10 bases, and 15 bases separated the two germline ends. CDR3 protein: CASALGGKSPLHF. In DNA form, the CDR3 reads TGTGCCAGTGCCTTGGGGGGGAAATCACCCCTCCACTTT.

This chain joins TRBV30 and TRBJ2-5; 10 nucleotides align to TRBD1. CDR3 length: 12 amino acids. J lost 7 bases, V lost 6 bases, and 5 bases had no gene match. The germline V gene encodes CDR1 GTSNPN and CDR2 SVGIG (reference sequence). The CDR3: CACRTGGSTQYF. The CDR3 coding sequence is TGTGCCTGTCGGACAGGGGGTTCGACCCAGTACTTC.

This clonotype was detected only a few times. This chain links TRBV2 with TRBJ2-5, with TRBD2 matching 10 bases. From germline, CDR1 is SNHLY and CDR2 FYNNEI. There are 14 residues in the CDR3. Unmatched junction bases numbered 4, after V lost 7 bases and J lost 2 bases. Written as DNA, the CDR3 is TGTGCCAGCATTATGGGACTAGCGCAAGAGACCCAGTACTTC. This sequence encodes CASIMGLAQETQYF.

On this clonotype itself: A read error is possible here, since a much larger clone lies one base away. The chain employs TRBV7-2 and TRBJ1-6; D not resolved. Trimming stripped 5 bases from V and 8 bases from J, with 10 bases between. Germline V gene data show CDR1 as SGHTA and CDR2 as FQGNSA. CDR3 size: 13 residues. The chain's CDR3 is CASSPQPYSPLHF. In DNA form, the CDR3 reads TGTGCCAGCAGCCCACAGCCCTATTCACCCCTCCACTTT.

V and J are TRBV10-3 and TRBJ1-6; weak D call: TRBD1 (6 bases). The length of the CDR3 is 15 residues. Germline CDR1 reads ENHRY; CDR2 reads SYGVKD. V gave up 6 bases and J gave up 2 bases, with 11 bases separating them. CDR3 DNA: TGTGCCATCAGCCAGGGGAGCACCTATAATTCACCCCTCCACTTT. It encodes CAISQGSTYNSPLHF.

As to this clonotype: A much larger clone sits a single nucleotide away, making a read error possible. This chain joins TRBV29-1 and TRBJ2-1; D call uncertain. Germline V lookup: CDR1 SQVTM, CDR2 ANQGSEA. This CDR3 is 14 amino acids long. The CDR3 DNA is TGCAGCGCTCGGGTCCCGAGCTCCTACAATGGGCAGTTCTTC. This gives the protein CSARVPSSYNGQFF.

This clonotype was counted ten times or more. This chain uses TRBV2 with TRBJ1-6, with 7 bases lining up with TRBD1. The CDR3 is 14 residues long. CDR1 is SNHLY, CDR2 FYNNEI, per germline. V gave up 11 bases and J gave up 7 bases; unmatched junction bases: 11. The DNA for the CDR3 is TGTGCCGGAAATCCCCGGGACAGAAATTCACCCCTCCACTTT. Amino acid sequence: CAGNPRDRNSPLHF.

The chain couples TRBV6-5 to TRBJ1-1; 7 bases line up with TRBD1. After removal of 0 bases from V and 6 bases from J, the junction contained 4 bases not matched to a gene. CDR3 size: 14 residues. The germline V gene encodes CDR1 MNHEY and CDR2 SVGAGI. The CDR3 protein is CASSYSAGGPEAFF. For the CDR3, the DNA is TGTGCCAGCAGTTACTCGGCAGGGGGACCTGAAGCTTTCTTT.

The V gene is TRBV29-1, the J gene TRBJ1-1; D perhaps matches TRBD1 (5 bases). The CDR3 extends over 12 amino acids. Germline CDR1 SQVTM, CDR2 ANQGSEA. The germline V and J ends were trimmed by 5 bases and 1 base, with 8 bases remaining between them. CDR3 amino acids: CSVKTANTEAFF. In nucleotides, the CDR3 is TGCAGCGTTAAGACAGCGAACACTGAAGCTTTCTTT.

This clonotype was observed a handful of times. In nucleotides, the CDR3 is TGTGCCAGCAGCGTGGAGGACAGGGGGACGGGAGAGCAGTTCTTC. This translates into CASSVEDRGTGEQFF. The V call is TRBV9, the J call TRBJ2-1, with 10 bases fitting TRBD1. The germline CDR1 and CDR2 sequences are SGDLS and YYNGEE. The V gene end was trimmed by 2 bases and the J gene end by 10 bases; junction bases not matched to a gene: 9. The CDR3 extends over 15 amino acids.

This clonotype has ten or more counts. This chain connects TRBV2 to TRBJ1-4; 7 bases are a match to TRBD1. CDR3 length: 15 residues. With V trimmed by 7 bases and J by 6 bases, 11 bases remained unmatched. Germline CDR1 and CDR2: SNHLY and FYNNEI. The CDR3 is CASTGGTGVDEKLFF. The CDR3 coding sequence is TGTGCCAGCACAGGAGGTACAGGGGTGGATGAAAAACTGTTTTTT.

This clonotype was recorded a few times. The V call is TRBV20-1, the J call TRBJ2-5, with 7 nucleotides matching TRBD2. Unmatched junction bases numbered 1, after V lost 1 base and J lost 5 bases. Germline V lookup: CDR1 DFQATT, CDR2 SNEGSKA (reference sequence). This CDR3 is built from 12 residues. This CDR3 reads CSARGRGETQYF. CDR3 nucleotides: TGCAGTGCTAGAGGGCGGGGGGAGACCCAGTACTTC.

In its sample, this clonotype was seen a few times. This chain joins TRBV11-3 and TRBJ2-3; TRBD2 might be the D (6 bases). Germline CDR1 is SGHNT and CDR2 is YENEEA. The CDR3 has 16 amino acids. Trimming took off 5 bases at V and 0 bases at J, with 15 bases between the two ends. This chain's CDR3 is CASSPGGDPSTDTQYF. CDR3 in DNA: TGTGCCAGCAGCCCAGGCGGGGACCCTAGCACAGATACGCAGTATTTT.

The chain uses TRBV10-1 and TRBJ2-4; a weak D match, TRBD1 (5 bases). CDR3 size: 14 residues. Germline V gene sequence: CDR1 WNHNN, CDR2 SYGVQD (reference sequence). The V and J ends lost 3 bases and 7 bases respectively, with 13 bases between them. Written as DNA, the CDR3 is TGCGCCAGCAGTGACCCCCAAAAGGGGAACATTCAGTACTTC. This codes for CASSDPQKGNIQYF.

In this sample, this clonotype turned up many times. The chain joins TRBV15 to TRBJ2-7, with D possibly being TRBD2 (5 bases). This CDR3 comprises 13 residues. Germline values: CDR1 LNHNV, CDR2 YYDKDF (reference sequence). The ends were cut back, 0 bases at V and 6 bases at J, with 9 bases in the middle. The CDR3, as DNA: TGTGCCACCAGCAGAGATAATGCGGGCGAGCAGTACTTC. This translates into CATSRDNAGEQYF. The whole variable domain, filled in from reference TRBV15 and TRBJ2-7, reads DAMVIQNPRYQVTQFGKPVTLSCSQTLNHNVMYWYQQKSSQAPKLLFHYYDKDFNNEADTPDNFQSRRPNTSFCFLDIRSPGLGDTAMYLCATSRDNAGEQYFGPGTRLTVT.

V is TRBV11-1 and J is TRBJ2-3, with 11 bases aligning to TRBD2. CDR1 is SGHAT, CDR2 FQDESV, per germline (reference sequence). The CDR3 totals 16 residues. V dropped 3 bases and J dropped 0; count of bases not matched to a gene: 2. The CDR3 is CASSFTSGGSTDTQYF. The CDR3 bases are TGTGCCAGCAGCTTCACTAGCGGGGGCAGCACAGATACGCAGTATTTT. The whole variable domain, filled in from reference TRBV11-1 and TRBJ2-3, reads EAEVAQSPRYKITEKSQAVAFWCDPISGHATLYWYRQILGQGPELLVQFQDESVVDDSQLPKDRFSAERLKGVDSTLKIQPAELGDSAMYLCASSFTSGGSTDTQYFGPGTRLTVL.

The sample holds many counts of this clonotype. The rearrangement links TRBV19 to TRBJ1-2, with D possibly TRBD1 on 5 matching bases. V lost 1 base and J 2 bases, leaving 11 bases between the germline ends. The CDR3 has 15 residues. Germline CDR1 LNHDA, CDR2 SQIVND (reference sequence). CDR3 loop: CASSIAGRQNYGYTF. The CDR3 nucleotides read TGTGCCAGTAGTATAGCGGGACGGCAAAACTATGGCTACACCTTC.

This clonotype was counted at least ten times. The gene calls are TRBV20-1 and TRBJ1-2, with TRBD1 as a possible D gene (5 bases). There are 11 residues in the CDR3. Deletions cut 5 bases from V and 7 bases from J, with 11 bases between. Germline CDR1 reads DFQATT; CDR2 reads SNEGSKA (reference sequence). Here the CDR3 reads CSAPGVGGYTF. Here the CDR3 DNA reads TGCAGTGCTCCGGGGGTAGGTGGCTACACCTTC.